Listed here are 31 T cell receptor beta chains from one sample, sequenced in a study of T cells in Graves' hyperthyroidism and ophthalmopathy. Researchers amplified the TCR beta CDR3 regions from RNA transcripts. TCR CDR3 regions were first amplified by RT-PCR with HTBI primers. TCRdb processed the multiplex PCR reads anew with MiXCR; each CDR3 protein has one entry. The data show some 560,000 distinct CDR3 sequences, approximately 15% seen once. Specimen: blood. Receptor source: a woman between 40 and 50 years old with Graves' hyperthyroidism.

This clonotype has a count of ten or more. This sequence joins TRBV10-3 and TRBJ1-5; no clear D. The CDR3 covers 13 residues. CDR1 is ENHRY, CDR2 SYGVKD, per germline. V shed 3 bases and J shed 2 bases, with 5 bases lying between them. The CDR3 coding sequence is TGTGCCATCAGTGATGGGGGCAATCAGCCCCAGCATTTT. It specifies CAISDGGNQPQHF.

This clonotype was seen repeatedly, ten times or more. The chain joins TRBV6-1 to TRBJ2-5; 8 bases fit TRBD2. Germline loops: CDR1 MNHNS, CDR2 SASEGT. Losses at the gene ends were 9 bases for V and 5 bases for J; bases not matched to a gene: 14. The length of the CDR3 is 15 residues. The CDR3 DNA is TGTGCCAGTCAACTTCAGCGGGAGATAAGGGAGACCCAGTACTTC. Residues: CASQLQREIRETQYF.

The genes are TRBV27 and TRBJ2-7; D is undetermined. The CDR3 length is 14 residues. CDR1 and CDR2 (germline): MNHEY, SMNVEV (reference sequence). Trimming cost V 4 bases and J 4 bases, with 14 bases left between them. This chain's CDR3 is CASSSPGRLYEQYF. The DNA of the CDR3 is TGTGCCAGCAGTTCCCCCGGGCGGCTATACGAGCAGTACTTC.

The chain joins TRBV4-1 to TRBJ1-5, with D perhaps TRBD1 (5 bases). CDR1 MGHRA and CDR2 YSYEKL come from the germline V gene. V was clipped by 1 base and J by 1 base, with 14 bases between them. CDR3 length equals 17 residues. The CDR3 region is CASSQGFQGLSNQPQHF. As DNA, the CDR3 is TGCGCCAGCAGCCAAGGCTTTCAGGGCCTAAGCAATCAGCCCCAGCATTTT.

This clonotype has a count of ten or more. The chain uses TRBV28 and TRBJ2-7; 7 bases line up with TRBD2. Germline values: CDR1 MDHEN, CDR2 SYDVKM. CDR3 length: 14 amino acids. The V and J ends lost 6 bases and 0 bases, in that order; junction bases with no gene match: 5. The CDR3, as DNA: TGTGCCAGCAGCCCAACTAGCGTCTCCTACGAGCAGTACTTC. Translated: CASSPTSVSYEQYF.

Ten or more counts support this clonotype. DNA of the CDR3: TGTGCCTGGAGTCCTATACAGGGGGCTAATGAAAAACTGTTTTTT. It is translated as CAWSPIQGANEKLFF. The chain recombines TRBV30 with TRBJ1-4; TRBD1 aligns across 8 bases. V lost 2 bases and J lost 3; bases outside the gene matches: 5. The CDR3 is 15 amino acids. The germline V gene has CDR1 GTSNPN and CDR2 SVGIG (reference sequence).

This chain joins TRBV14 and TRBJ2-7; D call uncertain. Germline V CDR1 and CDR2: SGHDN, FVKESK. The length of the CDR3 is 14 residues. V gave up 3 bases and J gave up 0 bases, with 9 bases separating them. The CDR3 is CASSHPYGSYEQYF. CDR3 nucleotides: TGTGCCAGCAGCCACCCTTACGGCTCCTACGAGCAGTACTTC.

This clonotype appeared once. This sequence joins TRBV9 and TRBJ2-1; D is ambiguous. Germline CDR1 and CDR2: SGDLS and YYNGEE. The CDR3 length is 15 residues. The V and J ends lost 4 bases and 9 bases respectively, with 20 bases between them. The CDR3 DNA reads TGTGCCAGCAGCCCCCCCGGATTAACTCGCACTGAGCAGTTCTTC. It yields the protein CASSPPGLTRTEQFF. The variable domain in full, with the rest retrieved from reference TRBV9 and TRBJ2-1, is DSGVTQTPKHLITATGQRVTLRCSPRSGDLSVYWYQQSLDQGLQFLIQYYNGEERAKGNILERFSAQQFPDLHSELNLSSLELGDSALYFCASSPPGLTRTEQFFGPGTRLTVL.

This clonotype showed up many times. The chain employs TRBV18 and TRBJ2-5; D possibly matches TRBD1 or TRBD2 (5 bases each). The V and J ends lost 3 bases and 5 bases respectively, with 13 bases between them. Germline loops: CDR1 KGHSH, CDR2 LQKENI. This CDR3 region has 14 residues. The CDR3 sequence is CASSPGTTQETQYF. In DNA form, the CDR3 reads TGTGCCAGCTCACCCGGGACCACCCAGGAGACCCAGTACTTC.

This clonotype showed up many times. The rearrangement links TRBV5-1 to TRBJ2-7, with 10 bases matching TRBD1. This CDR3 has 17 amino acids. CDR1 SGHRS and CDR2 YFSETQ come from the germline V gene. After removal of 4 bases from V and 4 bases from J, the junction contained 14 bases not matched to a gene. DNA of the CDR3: TGCGCCAGCAGCGGAGGGACAGGGGTCCTCCCTAAATACGAGCAGTACTTC. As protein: CASSGGTGVLPKYEQYF.

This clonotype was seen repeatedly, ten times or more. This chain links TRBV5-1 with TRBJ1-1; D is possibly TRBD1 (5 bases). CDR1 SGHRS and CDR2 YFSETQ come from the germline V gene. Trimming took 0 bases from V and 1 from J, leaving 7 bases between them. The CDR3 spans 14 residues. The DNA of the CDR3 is TGCGCCAGCAGCTTGGGGGACGGGAACACTGAAGCTTTCTTT. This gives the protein CASSLGDGNTEAFF.

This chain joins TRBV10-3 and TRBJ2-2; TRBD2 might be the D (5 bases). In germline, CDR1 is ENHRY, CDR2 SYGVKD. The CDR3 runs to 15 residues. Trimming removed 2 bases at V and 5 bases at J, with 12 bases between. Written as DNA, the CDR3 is TGTGCCATCAGTGAGGGGCTAGCTGGAACCGGGGAGCTGTTTTTT. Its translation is CAISEGLAGTGELFF.

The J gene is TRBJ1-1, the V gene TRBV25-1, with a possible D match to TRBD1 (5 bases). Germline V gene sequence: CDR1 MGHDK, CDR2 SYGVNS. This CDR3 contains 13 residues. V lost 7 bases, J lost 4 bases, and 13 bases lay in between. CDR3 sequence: CASTSAGGTEAFF. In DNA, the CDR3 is TGTGCCAGCACCTCGGCGGGGGGCACTGAAGCTTTCTTT.

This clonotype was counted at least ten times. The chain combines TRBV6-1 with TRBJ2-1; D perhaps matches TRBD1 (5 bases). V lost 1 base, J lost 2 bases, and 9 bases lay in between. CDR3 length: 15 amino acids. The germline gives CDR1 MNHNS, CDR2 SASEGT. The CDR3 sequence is CASSEGGAPYNEQFF. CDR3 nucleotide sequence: TGTGCCAGCAGTGAAGGGGGCGCCCCCTACAATGAGCAGTTCTTC.

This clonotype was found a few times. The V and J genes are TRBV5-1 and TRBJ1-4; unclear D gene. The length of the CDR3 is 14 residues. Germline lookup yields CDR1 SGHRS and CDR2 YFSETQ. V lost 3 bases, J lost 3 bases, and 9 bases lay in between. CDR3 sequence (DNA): TGCGCCAGCAGCTCGTCAGGCGCTAATGAAAAACTGTTTTTT. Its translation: CASSSSGANEKLFF.

The CDR3 DNA follows: TGCGCCAGCAGTGAAGGGCAATTTCTCGAGCAGTACTTC. Protein sequence: CASSEGQFLEQYF. The chain is built from TRBV10-2 and TRBJ2-7; D is ambiguous. V was shortened by 3 bases and J by 6 bases, with 12 bases between the two germline ends. Germline V gives CDR1 WSHSY, CDR2 SAAADI. The CDR3 consists of 13 residues.

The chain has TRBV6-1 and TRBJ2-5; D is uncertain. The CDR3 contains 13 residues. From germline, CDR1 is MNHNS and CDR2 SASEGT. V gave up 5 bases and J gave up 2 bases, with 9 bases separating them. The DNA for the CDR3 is TGTGCCAGCAGTTTCCATAGACAAGAGACCCAGTACTTC. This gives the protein CASSFHRQETQYF.

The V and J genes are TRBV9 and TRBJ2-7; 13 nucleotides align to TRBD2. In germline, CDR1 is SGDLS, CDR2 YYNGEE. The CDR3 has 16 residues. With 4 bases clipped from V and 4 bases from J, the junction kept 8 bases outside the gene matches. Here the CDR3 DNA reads TGTGCCAGCAGCTCCGGACTAGCGGGAGCAAGATACGAGCAGTACTTC. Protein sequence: CASSSGLAGARYEQYF.

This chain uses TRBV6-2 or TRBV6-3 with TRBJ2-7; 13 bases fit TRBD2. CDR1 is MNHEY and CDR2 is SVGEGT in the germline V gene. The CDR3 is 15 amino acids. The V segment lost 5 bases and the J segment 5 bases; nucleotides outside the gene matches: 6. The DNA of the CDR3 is TGTGCCAGCAGTAAACTAGCGGGAGGGCCCCACGAGCAGTACTTC. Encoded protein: CASSKLAGGPHEQYF.

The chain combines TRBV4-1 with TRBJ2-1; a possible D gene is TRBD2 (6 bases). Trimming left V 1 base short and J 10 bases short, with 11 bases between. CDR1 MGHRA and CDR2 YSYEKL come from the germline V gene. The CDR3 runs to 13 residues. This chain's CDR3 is CASSQVSDYEQFF. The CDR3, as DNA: TGCGCCAGCAGCCAAGTGTCGGACTACGAGCAGTTCTTC.

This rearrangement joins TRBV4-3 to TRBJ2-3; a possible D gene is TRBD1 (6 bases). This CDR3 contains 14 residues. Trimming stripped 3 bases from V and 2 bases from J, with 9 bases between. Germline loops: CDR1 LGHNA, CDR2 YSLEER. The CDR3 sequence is CASSHPGHTDTQYF. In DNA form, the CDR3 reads TGCGCCAGCAGCCATCCGGGACACACAGATACGCAGTATTTT.

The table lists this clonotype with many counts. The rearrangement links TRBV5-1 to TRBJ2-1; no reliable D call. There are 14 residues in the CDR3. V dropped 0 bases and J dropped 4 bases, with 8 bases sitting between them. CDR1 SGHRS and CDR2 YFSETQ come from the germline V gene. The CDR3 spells CASSLVGLYNEQFF. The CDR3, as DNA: TGCGCCAGCAGCTTGGTCGGCCTATACAATGAGCAGTTCTTC.

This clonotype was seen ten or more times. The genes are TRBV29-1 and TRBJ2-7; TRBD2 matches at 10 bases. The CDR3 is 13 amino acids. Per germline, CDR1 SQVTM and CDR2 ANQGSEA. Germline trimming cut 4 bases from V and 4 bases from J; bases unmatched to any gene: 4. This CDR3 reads CSVAQREGYEQYF. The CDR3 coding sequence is TGCAGCGTTGCCCAGCGGGAGGGGTACGAGCAGTACTTC.

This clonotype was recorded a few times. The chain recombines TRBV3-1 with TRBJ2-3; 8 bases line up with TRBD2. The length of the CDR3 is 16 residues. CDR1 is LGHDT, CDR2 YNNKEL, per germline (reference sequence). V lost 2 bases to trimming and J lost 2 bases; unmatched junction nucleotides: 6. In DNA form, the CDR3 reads TGTGCCAGCAGCCAATTACTAGCGGAGCCCACAGATACGCAGTATTTT. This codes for CASSQLLAEPTDTQYF.

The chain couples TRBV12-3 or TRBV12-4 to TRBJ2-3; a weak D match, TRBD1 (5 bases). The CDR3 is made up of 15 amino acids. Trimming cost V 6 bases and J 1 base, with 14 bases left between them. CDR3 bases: TGTGCCAGCAGCAAAAGTTGGGGCGGCACAGATACGCAGTATTTT. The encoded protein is CASSKSWGGTDTQYF.

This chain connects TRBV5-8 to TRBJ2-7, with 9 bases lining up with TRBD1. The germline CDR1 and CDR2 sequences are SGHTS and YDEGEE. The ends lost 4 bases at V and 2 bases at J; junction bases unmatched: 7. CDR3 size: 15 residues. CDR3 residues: CASSGDREGTYEQYF. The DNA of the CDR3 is TGTGCCAGCAGCGGGGACAGGGAGGGGACCTACGAGCAGTACTTC. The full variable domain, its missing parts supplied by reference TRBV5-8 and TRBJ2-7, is EAGVTQSPTHLIKTRGQQATLRCSPISGHTSVYWYQQALGLGLQFLLWYDEGEERNRGNFPPRFSGRQFPNYSSELNVNALELEDSALYLCASSGDREGTYEQYFGPGTRLTVT.

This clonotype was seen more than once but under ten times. This chain's CDR3 is CASSEYSGELFF. As DNA, the CDR3 is TGTGCCAGCAGTGAATATTCCGGGGAGCTGTTTTTT. The J gene is TRBJ2-2, the V gene TRBV25-1; D not certain. The CDR3 is made up of 12 amino acids. Germline V gives CDR1 MGHDK, CDR2 SYGVNS. The V and J ends lost 0 bases and 6 bases respectively, with 2 bases between them.

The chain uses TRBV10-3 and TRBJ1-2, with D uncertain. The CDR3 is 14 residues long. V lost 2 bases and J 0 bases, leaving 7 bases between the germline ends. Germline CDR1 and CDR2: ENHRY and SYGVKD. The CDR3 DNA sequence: TGTGCCATCAGTGAGAGCAGTCCTAACTATGGCTACACCTTC. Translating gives CAISESSPNYGYTF.

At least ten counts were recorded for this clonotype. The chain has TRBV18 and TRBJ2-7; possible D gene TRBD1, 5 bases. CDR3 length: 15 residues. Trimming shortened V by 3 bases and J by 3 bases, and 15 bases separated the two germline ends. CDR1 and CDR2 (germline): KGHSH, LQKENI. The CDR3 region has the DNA TGTGCCAGCTCACCGGTTCGTGGGCAGGGCTACGAGCAGTACTTC. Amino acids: CASSPVRGQGYEQYF.

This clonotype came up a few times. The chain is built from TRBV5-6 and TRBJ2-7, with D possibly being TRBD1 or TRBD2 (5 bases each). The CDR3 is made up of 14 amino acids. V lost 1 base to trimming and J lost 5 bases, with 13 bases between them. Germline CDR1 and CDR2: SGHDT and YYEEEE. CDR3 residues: CASSLIVGDHEQYF. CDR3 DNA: TGTGCCAGCAGCTTGATTGTAGGGGACCACGAGCAGTACTTC.

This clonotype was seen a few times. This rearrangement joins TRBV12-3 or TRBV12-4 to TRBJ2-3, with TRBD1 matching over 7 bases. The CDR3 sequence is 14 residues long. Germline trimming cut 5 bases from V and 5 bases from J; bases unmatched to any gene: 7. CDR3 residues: CASSPRTGRDTQYF. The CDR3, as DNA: TGTGCCAGCAGTCCCAGGACAGGCAGAGATACGCAGTATTTT.